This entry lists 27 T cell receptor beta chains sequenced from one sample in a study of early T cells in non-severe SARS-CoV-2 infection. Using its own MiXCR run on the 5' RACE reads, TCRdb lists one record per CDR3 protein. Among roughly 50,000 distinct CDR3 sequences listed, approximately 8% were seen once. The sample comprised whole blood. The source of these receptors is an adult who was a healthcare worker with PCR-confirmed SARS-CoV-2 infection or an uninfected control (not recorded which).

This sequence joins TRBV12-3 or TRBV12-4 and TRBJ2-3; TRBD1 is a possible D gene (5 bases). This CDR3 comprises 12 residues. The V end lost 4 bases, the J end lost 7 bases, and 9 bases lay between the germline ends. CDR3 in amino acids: CASSSQVNTQYF. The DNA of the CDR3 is TGTGCCAGCAGTTCACAGGTCAATACGCAGTATTTT.

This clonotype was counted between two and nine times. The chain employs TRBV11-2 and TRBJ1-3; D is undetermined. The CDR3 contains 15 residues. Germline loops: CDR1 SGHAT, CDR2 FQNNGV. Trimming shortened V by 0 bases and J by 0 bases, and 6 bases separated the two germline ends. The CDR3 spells CASSLERISGNTIYF. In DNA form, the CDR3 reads TGTGCCAGCAGCTTAGAGAGAATCTCTGGAAACACCATATATTTT. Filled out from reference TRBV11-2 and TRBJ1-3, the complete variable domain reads EAGVAQSPRYKIIEKRQSVAFWCNPISGHATLYWYQQILGQGPKLLIQFQNNGVVDDSQLPKDRFSAERLKGVDSTLKIQPAKLEDSAVYLCASSLERISGNTIYFGEGSWLTVV.

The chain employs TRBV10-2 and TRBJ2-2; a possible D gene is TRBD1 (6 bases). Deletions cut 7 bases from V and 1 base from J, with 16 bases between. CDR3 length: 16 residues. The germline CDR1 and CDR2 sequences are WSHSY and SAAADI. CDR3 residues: CASIPEGRGNTGELFF. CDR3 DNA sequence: TGCGCCAGCATCCCCGAGGGCAGGGGGAACACCGGGGAGCTGTTTTTT.

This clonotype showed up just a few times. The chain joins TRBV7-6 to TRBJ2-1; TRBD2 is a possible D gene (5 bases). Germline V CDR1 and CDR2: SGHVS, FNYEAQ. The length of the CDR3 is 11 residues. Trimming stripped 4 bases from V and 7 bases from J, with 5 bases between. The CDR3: CASSWENEQFF. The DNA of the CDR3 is TGTGCCAGCAGCTGGGAGAATGAGCAGTTCTTC.

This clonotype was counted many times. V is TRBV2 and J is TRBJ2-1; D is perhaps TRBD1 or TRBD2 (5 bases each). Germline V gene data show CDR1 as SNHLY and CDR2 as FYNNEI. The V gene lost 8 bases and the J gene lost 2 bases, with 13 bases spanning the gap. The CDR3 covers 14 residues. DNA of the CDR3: TGTGCCAGCGGGGGAGTGGGGGCCTACAATGAGCAGTTCTTC. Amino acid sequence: CASGGVGAYNEQFF.

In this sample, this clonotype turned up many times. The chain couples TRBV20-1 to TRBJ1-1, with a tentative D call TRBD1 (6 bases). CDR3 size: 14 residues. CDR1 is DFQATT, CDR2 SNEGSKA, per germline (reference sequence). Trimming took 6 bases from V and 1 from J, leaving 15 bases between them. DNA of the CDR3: TGCAGTGCGCTGAACAGGGTCGGGAACACTGAAGCTTTCTTT. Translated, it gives CSALNRVGNTEAFF.

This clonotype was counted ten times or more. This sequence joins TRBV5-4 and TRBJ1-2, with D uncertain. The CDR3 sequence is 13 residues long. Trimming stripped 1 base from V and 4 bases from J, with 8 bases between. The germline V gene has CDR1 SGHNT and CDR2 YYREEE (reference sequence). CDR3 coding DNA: TGTGCCAGCAGCTTGTTGGGAGCCTATGGCTACACCTTC. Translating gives CASSLLGAYGYTF. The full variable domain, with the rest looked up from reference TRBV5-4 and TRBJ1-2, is ETGVTQSPTHLIKTRGQQVTLRCSSQSGHNTVSWYQQALGQGPQFIFQYYREEENGRGNFPPRFSGLQFPNYSSELNVNALELDDSALYLCASSLLGAYGYTFGSGTRLTVV.

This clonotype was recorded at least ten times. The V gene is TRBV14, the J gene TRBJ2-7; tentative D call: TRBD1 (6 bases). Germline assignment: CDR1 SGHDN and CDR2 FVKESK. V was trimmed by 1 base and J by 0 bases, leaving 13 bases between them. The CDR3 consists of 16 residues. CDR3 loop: CASSQALQGYSYEQYF. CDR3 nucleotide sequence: TGTGCCAGCAGCCAAGCCTTACAGGGCTACTCCTACGAGCAGTACTTC.

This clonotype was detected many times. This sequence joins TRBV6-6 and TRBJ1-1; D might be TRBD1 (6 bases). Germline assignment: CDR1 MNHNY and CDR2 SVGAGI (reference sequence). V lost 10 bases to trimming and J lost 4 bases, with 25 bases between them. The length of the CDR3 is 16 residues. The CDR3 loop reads CATCQGRTPQGTEAFF. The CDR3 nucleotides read TGTGCCACCTGCCAGGGGCGGACCCCCCAGGGCACTGAAGCTTTCTTT.

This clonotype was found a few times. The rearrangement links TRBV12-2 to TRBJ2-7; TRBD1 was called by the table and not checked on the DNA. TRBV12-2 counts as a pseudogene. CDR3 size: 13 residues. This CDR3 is CASRYGQVREQYF. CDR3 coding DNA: TGTGCAAGTCGCTATGGACAGGTGCGCGAGCAGTACTTC.

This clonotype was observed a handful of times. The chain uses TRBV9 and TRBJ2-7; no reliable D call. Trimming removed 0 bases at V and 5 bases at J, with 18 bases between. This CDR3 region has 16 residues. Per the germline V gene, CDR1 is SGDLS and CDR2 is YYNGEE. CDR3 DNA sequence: TGTGCCAGCAGCGTAGGTTTCTGGCAGGCGAACGACGAGCAGTACTTC. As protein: CASSVGFWQANDEQYF.

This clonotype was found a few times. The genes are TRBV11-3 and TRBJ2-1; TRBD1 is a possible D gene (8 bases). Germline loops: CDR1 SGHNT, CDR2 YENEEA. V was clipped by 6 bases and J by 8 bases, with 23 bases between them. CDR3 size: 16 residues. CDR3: CASSHGQGERDDEQFF. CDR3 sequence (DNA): TGTGCCAGCAGTCACGGACAGGGAGAGCGGGACGATGAGCAGTTCTTC.

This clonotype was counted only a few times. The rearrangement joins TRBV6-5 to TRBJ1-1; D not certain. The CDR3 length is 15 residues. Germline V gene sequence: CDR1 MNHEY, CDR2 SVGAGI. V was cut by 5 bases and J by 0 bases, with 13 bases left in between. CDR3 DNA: TGTGCCAGCAGTATGACTGGAAACCTGAACACTGAAGCTTTCTTT. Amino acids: CASSMTGNLNTEAFF.

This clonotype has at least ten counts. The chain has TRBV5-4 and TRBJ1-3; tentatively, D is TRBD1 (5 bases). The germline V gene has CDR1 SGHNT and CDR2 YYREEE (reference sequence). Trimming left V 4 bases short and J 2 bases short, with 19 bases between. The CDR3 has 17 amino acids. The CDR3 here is CASSPERGKEAGNTIYF. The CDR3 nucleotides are TGTGCCAGCAGCCCGGAGAGGGGTAAAGAAGCTGGAAACACCATATATTTT.

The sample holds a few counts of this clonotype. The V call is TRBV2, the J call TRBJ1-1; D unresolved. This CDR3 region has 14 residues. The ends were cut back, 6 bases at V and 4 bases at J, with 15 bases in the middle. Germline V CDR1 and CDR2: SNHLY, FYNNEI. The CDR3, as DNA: TGTGCCAGCAGGGCCGCCTTGCGGGCCACTGAAGCTTTCTTT. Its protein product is CASRAALRATEAFF. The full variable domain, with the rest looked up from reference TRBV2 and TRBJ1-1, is EPEVTQTPSHQVTQMGQEVILRCVPISNHLYFYWYRQILGQKVEFLVSFYNNEISEKSEIFDDQFSVERPDGSNFTLKIRSTKLEDSAMYFCASRAALRATEAFFGQGTRLTVV.

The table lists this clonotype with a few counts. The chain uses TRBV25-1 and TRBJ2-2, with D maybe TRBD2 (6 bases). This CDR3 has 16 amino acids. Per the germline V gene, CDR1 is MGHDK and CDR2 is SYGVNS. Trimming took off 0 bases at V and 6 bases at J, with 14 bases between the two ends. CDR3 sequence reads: CASSEYPAGRPGELFF. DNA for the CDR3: TGTGCCAGCAGTGAATACCCGGCAGGGAGGCCCGGGGAGCTGTTTTTT.

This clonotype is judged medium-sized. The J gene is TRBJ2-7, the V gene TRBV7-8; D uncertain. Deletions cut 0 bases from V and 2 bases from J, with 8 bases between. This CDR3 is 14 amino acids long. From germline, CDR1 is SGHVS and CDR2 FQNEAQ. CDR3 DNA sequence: TGTGCCAGCAGCTTAGCGGGTCAAGCCTACGAGCAGTACTTC. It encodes CASSLAGQAYEQYF. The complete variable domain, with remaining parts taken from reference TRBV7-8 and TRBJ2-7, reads GAGVSQSPRYKVAKRGQDVALRCDPISGHVSLFWYQQALGQGPEFLTYFQNEAQLDKSGLPSDRFFAERPEGSVSTLKIQRTQQEDSAVYLCASSLAGQAYEQYFGPGTRLTVT.

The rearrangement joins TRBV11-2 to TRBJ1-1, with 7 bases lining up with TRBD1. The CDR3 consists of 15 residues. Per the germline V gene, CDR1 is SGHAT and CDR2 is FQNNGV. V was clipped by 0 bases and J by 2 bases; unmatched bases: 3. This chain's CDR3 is CASSLETGFNTEAFF. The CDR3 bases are TGTGCCAGCAGCTTAGAGACAGGGTTTAACACTGAAGCTTTCTTT. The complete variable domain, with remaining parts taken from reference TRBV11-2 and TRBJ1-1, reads EAGVAQSPRYKIIEKRQSVAFWCNPISGHATLYWYQQILGQGPKLLIQFQNNGVVDDSQLPKDRFSAERLKGVDSTLKIQPAKLEDSAVYLCASSLETGFNTEAFFGQGTRLTVV.

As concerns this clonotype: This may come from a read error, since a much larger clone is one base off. In DNA, the CDR3 is TGTGCCAGCATAGGACAGGGGATGAACGAGCAGAACTTC. It translates to CASIGQGMNEQNF. The chain has TRBV6-6 and TRBJ2-7, with 9 bases lining up with TRBD1. Germline CDR1 and CDR2: MNHNY and SVGAGI (reference sequence). This CDR3 contains 13 residues.

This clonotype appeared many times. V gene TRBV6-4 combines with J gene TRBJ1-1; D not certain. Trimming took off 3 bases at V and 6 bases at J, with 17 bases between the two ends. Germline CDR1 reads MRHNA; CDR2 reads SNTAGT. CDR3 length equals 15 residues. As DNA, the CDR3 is TGTGCCAGCAGTGAGAGGACCCGCACGATATCTGAAGCTTTCTTT. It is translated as CASSERTRTISEAFF.

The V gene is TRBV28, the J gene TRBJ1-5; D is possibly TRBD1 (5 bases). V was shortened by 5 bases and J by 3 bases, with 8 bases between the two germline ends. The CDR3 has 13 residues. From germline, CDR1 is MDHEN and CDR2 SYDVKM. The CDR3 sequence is CASSQGFNQPQHF. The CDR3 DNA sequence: TGTGCCAGCAGTCAGGGTTTCAATCAGCCCCAGCATTTT.

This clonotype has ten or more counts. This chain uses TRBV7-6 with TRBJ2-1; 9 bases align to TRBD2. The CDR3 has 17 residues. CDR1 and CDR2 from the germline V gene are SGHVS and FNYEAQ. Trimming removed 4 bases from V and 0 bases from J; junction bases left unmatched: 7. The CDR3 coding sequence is TGTGCCAGCAGCTCCGTAGCGGGGGTTGCCTCCTACAATGAGCAGTTCTTC. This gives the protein CASSSVAGVASYNEQFF.

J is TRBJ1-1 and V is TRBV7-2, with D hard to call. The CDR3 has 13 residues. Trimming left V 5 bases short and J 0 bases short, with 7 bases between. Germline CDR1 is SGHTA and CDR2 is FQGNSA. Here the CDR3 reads CASSPIMNTEAFF. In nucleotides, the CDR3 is TGTGCCAGCAGCCCTATCATGAACACTGAAGCTTTCTTT. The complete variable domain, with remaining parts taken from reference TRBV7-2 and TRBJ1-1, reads GAGVSQSPSNKVTEKGKDVELRCDPISGHTALYWYRQSLGQGLEFLIYFQGNSAPDKSGLPSDRFSAERTGGSVSTLTIQRTQQEDSAVYLCASSPIMNTEAFFGQGTRLTVV.

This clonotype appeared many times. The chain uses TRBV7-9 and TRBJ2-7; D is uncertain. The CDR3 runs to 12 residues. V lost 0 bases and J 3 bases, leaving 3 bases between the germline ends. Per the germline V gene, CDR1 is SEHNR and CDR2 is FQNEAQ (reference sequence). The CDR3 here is CASSLAYYEQYF. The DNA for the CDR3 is TGTGCCAGCAGCTTAGCGTACTACGAGCAGTACTTC.

In nucleotides, the CDR3 is TGTGCCAGCAGCTATATGGGCGAAGGGGATAATGAGCAGTTCTTC. Translated, it gives CASSYMGEGDNEQFF. The rearrangement joins TRBV7-9 to TRBJ2-1; TRBD1 is a possible D gene (5 bases). The V end lost 4 bases, the J end lost 7 bases, and 17 bases lay between the germline ends. Germline V CDR1 and CDR2: SEHNR, FQNEAQ (reference sequence). The CDR3 totals 15 residues.

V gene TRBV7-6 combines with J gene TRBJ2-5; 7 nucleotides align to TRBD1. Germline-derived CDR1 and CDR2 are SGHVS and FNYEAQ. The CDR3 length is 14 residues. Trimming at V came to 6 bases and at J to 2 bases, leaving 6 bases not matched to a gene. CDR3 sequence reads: CASSFGQAQETQYF. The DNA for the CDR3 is TGTGCCAGCAGTTTCGGACAGGCACAAGAGACCCAGTACTTC.

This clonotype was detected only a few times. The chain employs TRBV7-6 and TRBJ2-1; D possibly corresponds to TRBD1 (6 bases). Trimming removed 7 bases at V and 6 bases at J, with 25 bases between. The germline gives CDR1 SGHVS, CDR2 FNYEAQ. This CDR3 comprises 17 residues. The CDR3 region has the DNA TGTGCCAGCACCGACTCTCTCCAGGGGTATGAGGTCAATGAGCAGTTCTTC. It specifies CASTDSLQGYEVNEQFF.